The sequence of this T cell receptor (beta chain) was determined in a study of early T cells in non-severe SARS-CoV-2 infection. Study information: The input, bulk RNA from unsorted whole blood, was sequenced, and chains were unpaired.

Study outcomes and limitations: Anti-spike CD8 responses were favored in VDJdb matching, and private and CD4 specificities were missed.

With respect to this clonotype: Its antigen remains unidentified.

The CDR3 has 15 residues. Per the germline V gene, CDR1 is KGHSH and CDR2 is LQKENI. Losses at the gene ends were 6 bases for V and 6 bases for J; bases not matched to a gene: 7. Unique molecular identifiers were affixed to single, distinct cDNA molecules. Each CDR3 protein is one row after TCRdb ran MiXCR on the 5' RACE reads. The sample includes 75,000 to 90,000 distinct CDR3 sequences, more than 10% seen only once; the top ten take about 1.1%. This sequence originates from an adult who was a healthcare worker with PCR-confirmed SARS-CoV-2 infection or an uninfected control (not recorded which). Material: whole blood. The V gene is TRBV18, the J gene TRBJ2-1; TRBD2 matches at 11 bases. CDR3 DNA sequence: TGTGCCAGCTCGGCGGGACTAGCGGTTATCAATGAGCAGTTCTTC. This translates into CASSAGLAVINEQFF. The variable domain in full, completed from reference TRBV18 and TRBJ2-1, reads NAGVMQNPRHLVRRRGQEARLRCSPMKGHSHVYWYRQLPEEGLKFMVYLQKENIIDESGMPKERFSAEFPKEGPSILRIQQVVRGDSAAYFCASSAGLAVINEQFFGPGTRLTVL.